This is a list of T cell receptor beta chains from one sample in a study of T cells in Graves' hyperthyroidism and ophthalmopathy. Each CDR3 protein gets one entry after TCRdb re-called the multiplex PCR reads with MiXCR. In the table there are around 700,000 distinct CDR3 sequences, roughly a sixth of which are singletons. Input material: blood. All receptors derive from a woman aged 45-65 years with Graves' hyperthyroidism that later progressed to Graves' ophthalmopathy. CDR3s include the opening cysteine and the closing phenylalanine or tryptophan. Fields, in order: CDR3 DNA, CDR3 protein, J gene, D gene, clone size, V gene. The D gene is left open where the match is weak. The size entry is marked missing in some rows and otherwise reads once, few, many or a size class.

TGTGCCAGCAGCCAAGATACTTGGGTTCGGACAGATACGCAGTATTTT | CASSQDTWVRTDTQYF | TRBJ2-3 | - | - | TRBV14
TGTGCCAGCAGCTTACAGGGGGGCATCCAAGAGACCCAGTACTTC | CASSLQGGIQETQYF | TRBJ2-5 | - | many | TRBV7-3
TGTGCCAGCAAGATGGGACAGGAGACAGATACGCAGTATTTT | CASKMGQETDTQYF | TRBJ2-3 | TRBD1 | many | TRBV13
TGTGCCAGCACTTTAAAACAGGGTGGAGTAAGTGGCTACACCTTC | CASTLKQGGVSGYTF | TRBJ1-2 | - | few | TRBV12-3/TRBV12-4
TGTGCCAGCAGCCAAGAGGCGGGGGGGGTGGATACGCAGTATTTT | CASSQEAGGVDTQYF | TRBJ2-3 | TRBD2 | many | TRBV3-1
TGTGCCAGCAGCCGACAGGCGCTGAACACTGAAGCTTTCTTT | CASSRQALNTEAFF | TRBJ1-1 | - | many | TRBV12-3/TRBV12-4
TGTGCCAGCAGTTATGGGAATGGCTACACCTTC | CASSYGNGYTF | TRBJ1-2 | - | - | TRBV6-1
TGCAGTGCTAGAGATGGCCAGGGCAGGTTCTCCTACGAGCAGTACTTC | CSARDGQGRFSYEQYF | TRBJ2-7 | - | many | TRBV20-1
TGTGCCAGCAGCCAGGTGGGACAGCAACAAGAGACCCAGTACTTC | CASSQVGQQQETQYF | TRBJ2-5 | TRBD1 | few | TRBV11-2
TGTGCCAGCAGCCAGGGACGGGGAAACATTCAGTACTTC | CASSQGRGNIQYF | TRBJ2-4 | - | - | TRBV5-6
TGTGCCAGCAGCTTACGGTTGGACAGCTCGGTCGGCTACACCTTC | CASSLRLDSSVGYTF | TRBJ1-2 | - | few | TRBV7-9
TGTGCCAGCACTCACGACCGGGGGTACACTAGCACAGATACGCAGTATTTT | CASTHDRGYTSTDTQYF | TRBJ2-3 | - | few | TRBV6-1
TGTGCCAGCAGCGCACAGGGTATTCTTTCACCCCTCCACTTT | CASSAQGILSPLHF | TRBJ1-6 | - | many | TRBV9
TGTGCCATCAGTGTTTCCGTGAGCAATCAGCCCCAGCATTTT | CAISVSVSNQPQHF | TRBJ1-5 | - | - | TRBV10-3
TGTGCCAGCAGCCAAGTCTCAGCGGGGGCGGTCCACGAGCAGTACTTC | CASSQVSAGAVHEQYF | TRBJ2-7 | TRBD2 | - | TRBV4-2
TGCGCCAGCAGCCCGCCGGGCCGCAATCAGCCCCAGCATTTT | CASSPPGRNQPQHF | TRBJ1-5 | - | many | TRBV4-1
TGTGCCAGCAGTTACCCCGGTGAGCAGTTCTTC | CASSYPGEQFF | TRBJ2-1 | - | - | TRBV6-9
TGTGCCTGGAGTGTTTACACCACCTACGAGCAGTACTTC | CAWSVYTTYEQYF | TRBJ2-7 | - | few | TRBV30
TGTGCCAGCTCACCGAACGGCCAGGGGGATAATTCACCCCTCCACTTT | CASSPNGQGDNSPLHF | TRBJ1-6 | TRBD1 | many | TRBV18
TGTGCCAGCAGCTTCGACAGGCCGAGGACAGATACGCAGTATTTT | CASSFDRPRTDTQYF | TRBJ2-3 | - | few | TRBV2
TGTGCCAGCAGCCTAGCGGGGGGAGCCTCTAATACGCAGTATTTT | CASSLAGGASNTQYF | TRBJ2-3 | TRBD2 | - | TRBV3-1
TGTGCCAGCAGCTTAGGTAGCGGGGGCCCCTCCTACAATGAGCAGTTCTTC | CASSLGSGGPSYNEQFF | TRBJ2-1 | TRBD2 | many | TRBV7-2
TGCAGTGCTAGACTGACCAATGAGCAGTTCTTC | CSARLTNEQFF | TRBJ2-1 | - | - | TRBV20-1
TGCGCCAGCAGCTTGGGACCTCCCGGAGGGAGTGGCTACACCTTC | CASSLGPPGGSGYTF | TRBJ1-2 | - | few | TRBV5-1
TGCGCCAGCTCCTCTGCGGGGGGCATATGGGAGACCCAGTACTTC | CASSSAGGIWETQYF | TRBJ2-5 | TRBD2 | few | TRBV5-1
TGTGCCAGCAGAACAGGGGACAATGAGCAGTTCTTC | CASRTGDNEQFF | TRBJ2-1 | TRBD1 | - | TRBV6-1
TGTGCCAGCAGTGGCCGAGGGGGCCGCCAAGATACGCAGTATTTT | CASSGRGGRQDTQYF | TRBJ2-3 | TRBD1 | few | TRBV2
TGTGCCAGCAGCCGCGGTGGGGGGACTAGCGGTATGGAGACCCAGTACTTC | CASSRGGGTSGMETQYF | TRBJ2-5 | TRBD2 | many | TRBV7-6
TGTGCCAGCACCCGCACACCAAACACTGAAGCTTTCTTT | CASTRTPNTEAFF | TRBJ1-1 | - | many | TRBV6-1
TGCGCCAGCAGTGGGGGGCCGAACACTGAAGCTTTCTTT | CASSGGPNTEAFF | TRBJ1-1 | - | many | TRBV10-1
TGTGCCAGCAATTCGTGGGACAACATGAACACTGAAGCTTTCTTT | CASNSWDNMNTEAFF | TRBJ1-1 | - | few | TRBV6-2/TRBV6-3
TGCGCCAGCAGCCAAGAGGGGCAGGGGATAAGCAATGAGCAGTTCTTC | CASSQEGQGISNEQFF | TRBJ2-1 | - | - | TRBV4-1
TGTGCCACCAGTGATCCCCAGGGTCCCTACGAGCAGTACTTC | CATSDPQGPYEQYF | TRBJ2-7 | - | - | TRBV24-1
TGTGCCAGCTCACCCCAGGGGGGAGGCAATCAGCCCCAGCATTTT | CASSPQGGGNQPQHF | TRBJ1-5 | TRBD1 | many | TRBV18